A single sample is the source of the 7 T cell receptor beta chains below, sequenced in a study of cytomegalovirus exposure and HLA in healthy donors. Researchers ran the PCR with 60 Vbeta and 13 Jbeta primers. The protocol was immunoSEQ multiplex PCR, while the TCRdb copy is restricted to in-frame clones and leaves out a portion. The table includes 120,000 or so clones, roughly four fifths detected once. The sample was PBMCs. Receptors originate from a woman between 40 and 55 years old in good health and CMV-seronegative.

The chain combines TRBV5-1 with TRBJ1-1; 7 bases match TRBD1. The V segment lost 3 bases and the J segment 4 bases; nucleotides outside the gene matches: 6. Per germline, CDR1 SGHRS and CDR2 YFSETQ. The CDR3 sequence is 14 residues long. The CDR3 DNA is TGCGCCAGCAGCTCGCAGGGGGTGGGCACTGAAGCTTTCTTT. This sequence encodes CASSSQGVGTEAFF. Variable domain in full (rest from reference TRBV5-1 and TRBJ1-1): KAGVTQTPRYLIKTRGQQVTLSCSPISGHRSVSWYQQTPGQGLQFLFEYFSETQRNKGNFPGRFSGRQFSNSRSEMNVSTLELGDSALYLCASSSQGVGTEAFFGQGTRLTVV.

V gene TRBV5-1 combines with J gene TRBJ2-3; D is perhaps TRBD2 (5 bases). The CDR3 is 14 amino acids. Germline CDR1 and CDR2: SGHRS and YFSETQ. Trimming shortened V by 4 bases and J by 5 bases, and 14 bases separated the two germline ends. CDR3 region: CASSPVSRVDTQYF. The DNA of the CDR3 is TGCGCCAGCAGCCCGGTATCGAGGGTAGATACGCAGTATTTT.

This chain joins TRBV11-2 and TRBJ2-1; 11 nucleotides match TRBD2. The CDR3 extends over 16 amino acids. The V and J ends lost 4 bases and 8 bases, in that order; junction bases with no gene match: 10. Germline CDR1 and CDR2: SGHAT and FQNNGV. CDR3 loop: CASSSLGTSGRDEQFF. The CDR3 bases are TGTGCCAGCAGCTCACTCGGGACTAGCGGAAGAGATGAGCAGTTCTTC.

The chain carries TRBV4-3 and TRBJ2-1, with 7 bases aligning to TRBD1. The CDR3 sequence is 15 residues long. The V segment lost 4 bases and the J segment 3 bases; nucleotides outside the gene matches: 6. CDR1 is LGHNA, CDR2 YSLEER, per germline. CDR3 sequence (DNA): TGCGCCAGCAGCCGGTACCGGGACAGCTACAATGAGCAGTTCTTC. This encodes CASSRYRDSYNEQFF.

The rearrangement uses TRBV11-2 and TRBJ2-1; 8 bases map to TRBD2. With 2 bases clipped from V and 10 bases from J, the junction kept 16 bases outside the gene matches. The CDR3 is 17 amino acids. Germline CDR1 and CDR2: SGHAT and FQNNGV. DNA of the CDR3: TGTGCCAGCAGCTTATTCTACGGGAGGGGCACTCCGTGGGAGCAGTTCTTC. This codes for CASSLFYGRGTPWEQFF.

V and J are TRBV4-1 and TRBJ2-7, with D possibly TRBD1 on 5 matching bases. The CDR3 is 14 amino acids. CDR1 and CDR2 from the germline V gene are MGHRA and YSYEKL. Trimming shortened V by 4 bases and J by 6 bases, and 16 bases separated the two germline ends. This CDR3 is CASSPRALSGEQYF. CDR3 sequence (DNA): TGCGCCAGCAGCCCCAGGGCCCTCTCTGGCGAGCAGTACTTC.

The chain has TRBV7-2 and TRBJ1-5; D perhaps matches TRBD1 (6 bases). There are 16 residues in the CDR3. Germline V CDR1 and CDR2: SGHTA, FQGNSA. Trimming shortened V by 5 bases and J by 1 base, and 15 bases separated the two germline ends. The CDR3 coding sequence is TGTGCCAGCAGCCATTGGGGGCGAGGGAGCAATCAGCCCCAGCATTTT. It translates to CASSHWGRGSNQPQHF.